This TCR beta chain was recorded in a study of blood T cell repertoires in COVID-19. Study-wide context: T cells, B-cell-depleted T cells, or PBMCs provided the cDNA or gDNA that served as material.

Only in-frame clones appear in the TCRdb table, and some are missing; sequencing was by immunoSEQ multiplex PCR. Among over 250,000 clones listed, more than 75% were seen once. This clone has only one observation. V dropped 5 bases and J dropped 4 bases, with 11 bases sitting between them. Germline V lookup: CDR1 SGHTA, CDR2 FQGNSA. This CDR3 has 13 residues. The sample comprised peripheral blood. This clonotype was obtained from a woman in her 40s who had recovered from COVID-19. The chain uses TRBV7-2 and TRBJ1-2; the D gene is possibly TRBD1 (5 bases). For the CDR3, the DNA is TGTGCCAGCAGCCACGACAGAGTCTATGGCTACACCTTC. Its protein is CASSHDRVYGYTF. The full variable domain, with the rest looked up from reference TRBV7-2 and TRBJ1-2, is GAGVSQSPSNKVTEKGKDVELRCDPISGHTALYWYRQSLGQGLEFLIYFQGNSAPDKSGLPSDRFSAERTGGSVSTLTIQRTQQEDSAVYLCASSHDRVYGYTFGSGTRLTVV.